This T cell receptor (beta chain) was profiled in a study of human T cells and chemical hapten exposure (dated by TCRdb to the early 2020s). About the investigation overall: For sensitization, 2% DPC in acetone was applied to a roughly 2 cm by roughly 2 cm area of upper inner arm skin. Patients additionally received weekly therapeutic DPC doses to the scalp throughout the approximately 25-week study period. Under 30 alopecia patients gave blood for TCR sequencing at one to four time points (pre-sensitization, 2, 6 and 24 weeks). Patient blood was sampled pre-sensitization (week 0) and at 2, 6 and about 24 weeks after DPC sensitization. In alopecia patients, the study followed how the peripheral blood TCR repertoire changed in vivo over primary and secondary sensitization to diphenylcyclopropenone (DPC), a hapten. The patient cohort, mostly female, included alopecia areata with under or over 50% scalp involvement, alopecia totalis and alopecia universalis. Libraries were pooled for sequencing, and variation in per-sample TCR yields was attributed mainly to small differences in library volumes within the pool. Patch testing was done on the upper back using Finn chambers containing 0.01% DPC, and results were scored after 6 days according to International Contact Dermatitis Research Group standards. The investigation overall reported the following: After repeated subsampling, changes were observed in the strength of the expansion versus patch-test correlation and in the threshold at which the correlation became significant. Patch test score correlated positively with the number of PT1 expanded TCRs, reaching significance at thresholds 8, 16 and 32 but not at 4. Expanded TCRs formed significantly more large CDR3 similarity clusters than pre-sensitization or healthy control sets, consistent with antigen-driven responses. DPC sensitization did not change how many TCRs were above 1 in 1000 frequency, and no evidence was found of alterations in global repertoire structure. All patients had alopecia, a presumed autoimmune disease, so their immune response might differ from that of healthy individuals.

Library method: RACE. Data came from a NextSeq 500. During library preparation, unique molecular identifiers were attached to individual cDNA molecules so that TCRs could be counted in a quantitative, reproducible way. Each blood RNA sample was used to sequence both TCR alpha and TCR beta chains. The authors' pipeline ran thus. A median of about 87,000 TCRs per sample was observed, with a range of about 20,000 to 750,000. V, J and CDR3 annotation of the TCR reads was carried out using the Decombinator software suite. For the PS versus PT1 abundance plots, all samples were subsampled to the same number of TCRs (28,000). TCRs were defined as expanded if absent before sensitization and observed at least eight times at the 2-week time point. TCRdb redid the processing of the public reads, applying fastp at Q25 and MiXCR, and retained in-frame beta chains. Records with the same CDR3 protein are collapsed into one entry carrying the most frequent genes and DNA. The V and J calls here are based on TCRdb, not the publication. This sample gives roughly 150,000 distinct CDR3 sequences in total; roughly a quarter of them show up just once. Around 2.3% of the sample lies in the top ten.

Taken with the paper, the label for time point translates to: patch test 3, about 24 weeks after DPC sensitization. The treatment or condition label, as the study defines it: therapeutic diphenylcyclopropenone sensitization with weekly scalp DPC. At each patch-test visit, blood was drawn before the patch test was applied. Patients were considered eligible if aged 18 to 70, diagnosed with alopecia and deemed suitable for DPC therapy, and patients were excluded if pregnant. Total RNA was isolated from unfractionated whole blood collected in Tempus Blood RNA tubes. Trimming costs V 1 base and J 3 bases, and their ends lie 11 bases apart. The CDR3, cysteine through phenylalanine, is 14 amino acids long. The sequence is cut down to CDR3 DNA, 42 bases in frame from base 1. The germline V gene gives CDR1 as SGHRS and CDR2 as YFSETQ. Worth noting for this clonotype: There is no known antigen for this receptor. Base qualities were left out, and no much larger clone turns up one base away.

Rearrangement joined TRBV5-1 to TRBJ2-7, and TRBD1 may be the D gene, going by 5 matching bases. This material consisted of whole blood, taken in connection with sensitization to the hapten diphenylcyclopropenone (DPC). The source of this sequence is a woman under 30 with alopecia areata. Some clones in this sample may be carry-over from other donors' samples. The CDR3 sequence is CASSLRQGFYEQYF. The DNA sequence reads TGCGCCAGCAGCTTGCGGCAGGGATTCTACGAGCAGTACTTC.